The rows below give T cell receptor beta chains drawn from one sample of a study of beta chain features in type 1 diabetes. Method: immunoSEQ multiplex PCR; TCRdb's copy keeps in-frame clones and lacks some. The table lists nearly 700,000 clones, roughly 13% of them singletons. Source material: naive CD4+ T cells from blood. These TCRs come from a man aged 18 to 30 with type 1 diabetes. Both conserved end residues are part of each CDR3.

V	CDR3
TRBV28	CASSTGGREANEKLFF
TRBV9	CASRGTGESEQYF
TRBV9	CASSAGQYSNTGELFF
TRBV7-9	CASSFAESSGANVLTF
TRBV30	CAWSLGDTLSF
TRBV27	CASRPGMSGTPFF
TRBV7-2	CASSRQANQPQHF
TRBV28	CASTDRARGTGELFF
TRBV11-2	CASSLDIEGTDTQYF
TRBV30	CAWSPGEGYTF
TRBV18	CASSGGKEQPQHF
TRBV7-3	CASSPQGFTEAFF
TRBV7-6	CASTVGGHGDSPLHF
TRBV5-4	CASSSGLTNQETQYF
TRBV6-5	CASSPTGYGNQPQHF
TRBV19	CASSPANYGYTF
TRBV18	CASSASGQPQHF
TRBV6-5	CASSLSRQNEQFF
TRBV29-1	CSVTQGVVTDTQYF
TRBV4-1	CASSQDQGREVGYTF
TRBV5-6	CASSLGGFNQPQHF
TRBV5-4	CASSYEVPGANVLTF
TRBV28	CASGGQVNQPQHF
TRBV25-1	CASSEAPGQGGDEQFF
TRBV18	CASSPPLLNEQFF
TRBV6-5	CASSRAGGKAYEQYF
TRBV4-2	CASSPRTSGGTRYYEQYF
TRBV9	CASSVGGGGALGTDTQYF
TRBV6-5	CASTSTSSQTYEQYF
TRBV6-5	CASSYLTSPYEQYF
TRBV5-1	CASSLTGTEETQYF
TRBV29-1	CSARTDTNTEAFF
TRBV6-6	CASTSSTATHYGYTF
TRBV5-6	CASSSNPETQYF
TRBV9	CASSAAVGTSGGAWEQYF